The rows below give T cell receptor beta chains drawn from one sample of a study of blood T cell repertoires in COVID-19. Measured with immunoSEQ multiplex PCR; TCRdb has only the in-frame clones, and not every one. The sample includes about 170,000 clones, around nine tenths of them seen just once. The sequencing sample was made of peripheral blood. These receptors were taken from a man in his 70s with acute or convalescent COVID-19. The CDR3 runs from the conserved cysteine through the conserved F or W. The order of the fields is J gene, clone size, D gene, V gene, CDR3 DNA, CDR3 protein. The D gene is left open where the match is weak. The size field is filled for only some rows; it gives once, few, many or a size class.

j_call: TRBJ1-2
clone_size: NA
d_call: TRBD1
v_call: TRBV9
cdr3_nt: TGTGCCAGCAGCATGCCCCAAACCGGGACAGGGTTCTATGGCTACACCTTC
cdr3_aa: CASSMPQTGTGFYGYTF

j_call: TRBJ1-3
clone_size: NA
d_call: NA
v_call: TRBV28
cdr3_nt: TGTGCCAGCAGTTTATTGGCCCCAAGCTCTGGAAACACCATATATTTT
cdr3_aa: CASSLLAPSSGNTIYF

j_call: TRBJ1-2
clone_size: NA
d_call: NA
v_call: TRBV6-5
cdr3_nt: TGTGCCAGCAGTACGGGGGAGGGGGGTGGCTACACCTTC
cdr3_aa: CASSTGEGGGYTF

j_call: TRBJ2-5
clone_size: NA
d_call: NA
v_call: TRBV10-3
cdr3_nt: TGTGCCATCAGTGAGGGCATACTAGCGCCCAGGGGAGAGACCCAGTACTTC
cdr3_aa: CAISEGILAPRGETQYF

j_call: TRBJ1-4
clone_size: NA
d_call: NA
v_call: TRBV6-5
cdr3_nt: TGTGCCAGCAGCCGGGACTGGGCAACTAATGAAAAACTGTTTTTT
cdr3_aa: CASSRDWATNEKLFF

j_call: TRBJ2-1
clone_size: NA
d_call: TRBD1
v_call: TRBV10-1
cdr3_nt: TGCGCCAGCAGTGAAACGGGACAGGGATACAATGAGCAGTTCTTC
cdr3_aa: CASSETGQGYNEQFF

j_call: TRBJ2-4
clone_size: NA
d_call: TRBD2
v_call: TRBV5-4
cdr3_nt: TGTGCCAGCAGCTTTCCCCGGGGGGGACAAAACATTCAGTACTTC
cdr3_aa: CASSFPRGGQNIQYF

j_call: TRBJ1-5
clone_size: NA
d_call: TRBD1
v_call: TRBV5-1
cdr3_nt: TGCGCCAGCAGCTCCGGGACAGGGAATCAGCCCCAGCATTTT
cdr3_aa: CASSSGTGNQPQHF

j_call: TRBJ2-5
clone_size: NA
d_call: TRBD2
v_call: TRBV29-1
cdr3_nt: TGCAGCGTTGAAGGGGGTAGCGGGAGTATTGGGCGGTGGGAGACCCAGTACTTC
cdr3_aa: CSVEGGSGSIGRWETQYF

j_call: TRBJ2-3
clone_size: NA
d_call: TRBD2
v_call: TRBV7-3
cdr3_nt: TGTGCCAGCAGCGCCTATAGCGGGAAGACAGATACGCAGTATTTT
cdr3_aa: CASSAYSGKTDTQYF

j_call: TRBJ2-6
clone_size: NA
d_call: NA
v_call: TRBV29-1
cdr3_nt: TGCAGCGTTGTACAGGGCGCTTTCTCTGGGGCCAACGTCCTGACTTTC
cdr3_aa: CSVVQGAFSGANVLTF

j_call: TRBJ1-2
clone_size: NA
d_call: NA
v_call: TRBV4-3
cdr3_nt: TGCGCCAGCAGCCAAGATAAGAGAGCTAACTATGGCTACACCTTC
cdr3_aa: CASSQDKRANYGYTF

j_call: TRBJ2-3
clone_size: NA
d_call: TRBD1
v_call: TRBV6-5
cdr3_nt: TGTGCCAGCAGTTTCCGCCGGGACAGGGGCACAGATACGCAGTATTTT
cdr3_aa: CASSFRRDRGTDTQYF

j_call: TRBJ2-7
clone_size: NA
d_call: NA
v_call: TRBV7-9
cdr3_nt: TGTGCCAGCAGCTTAGCAGGGGCTCGCACCTACGAGCAGTACTTC
cdr3_aa: CASSLAGARTYEQYF

j_call: TRBJ2-1
clone_size: NA
d_call: NA
v_call: TRBV3-1/TRBV3-2
cdr3_nt: TGTGCCAGCAGCTACAGACAGGTGGGCAATGAGCAGTTCTTC
cdr3_aa: CASSYRQVGNEQFF

j_call: TRBJ2-3
clone_size: NA
d_call: NA
v_call: TRBV5-1
cdr3_nt: TGCGCCAGCAGCTTAGGGGGGCTAGCGGCCGCGGGTACGCAGTATTTT
cdr3_aa: CASSLGGLAAAGTQYF

j_call: TRBJ1-1
clone_size: few
d_call: NA
v_call: TRBV10-3
cdr3_nt: TGTGCCATCAGTGAGTTGTCCGGGACTGAAGCTTTCTTT
cdr3_aa: CAISELSGTEAFF

j_call: TRBJ1-5
clone_size: NA
d_call: NA
v_call: TRBV19
cdr3_nt: TGTGCCAGTACTCCCGACGGGGATCAGCCCCAGCATTTT
cdr3_aa: CASTPDGDQPQHF

j_call: TRBJ2-3
clone_size: NA
d_call: NA
v_call: TRBV7-3
cdr3_nt: TGTGCCAGCAGCCCTTTCAGGGCTAGCACAGATACGCAGTATTTT
cdr3_aa: CASSPFRASTDTQYF

j_call: TRBJ1-1
clone_size: NA
d_call: NA
v_call: TRBV4-3
cdr3_nt: TGCGCCAGCAGCCAAGAGGACTTGGGGGCTGGCCCCCCTGAAGCTTTCTTT
cdr3_aa: CASSQEDLGAGPPEAFF

j_call: TRBJ1-4
clone_size: NA
d_call: NA
v_call: TRBV28
cdr3_nt: TGTGCCAGCAGTTTGGCCACTAATGAAAAACTGTTTTTT
cdr3_aa: CASSLATNEKLFF

j_call: TRBJ2-7
clone_size: NA
d_call: NA
v_call: TRBV11-3
cdr3_nt: TGTGCCTTACCCCGGGATTCCGGGAGCAGGAGGGGCTACGAGCAGTACTTC
cdr3_aa: CALPRDSGSRRGYEQYF

j_call: TRBJ2-1
clone_size: NA
d_call: TRBD2
v_call: TRBV9
cdr3_nt: TGTGCCAGCAGCTCCCTAGCGGGTGGGTTCTCTGAGCAGTTCTTC
cdr3_aa: CASSSLAGGFSEQFF

j_call: TRBJ2-3
clone_size: NA
d_call: TRBD1
v_call: TRBV6-1
cdr3_nt: TGTGCCAGCAGTGAACCGGGACAGGGTGCAGATACGCAGTATTTT
cdr3_aa: CASSEPGQGADTQYF

j_call: TRBJ1-5
clone_size: NA
d_call: NA
v_call: TRBV28
cdr3_nt: TGTGCCAGCAATTCGTTACAGGTCTCCTTCAATCAGCCCCAGCATTTT
cdr3_aa: CASNSLQVSFNQPQHF

j_call: TRBJ1-2
clone_size: NA
d_call: NA
v_call: TRBV7-9
cdr3_nt: TGTGCCAGCAGCTTACAGGGTATTCACTATGGCTACACCTTC
cdr3_aa: CASSLQGIHYGYTF